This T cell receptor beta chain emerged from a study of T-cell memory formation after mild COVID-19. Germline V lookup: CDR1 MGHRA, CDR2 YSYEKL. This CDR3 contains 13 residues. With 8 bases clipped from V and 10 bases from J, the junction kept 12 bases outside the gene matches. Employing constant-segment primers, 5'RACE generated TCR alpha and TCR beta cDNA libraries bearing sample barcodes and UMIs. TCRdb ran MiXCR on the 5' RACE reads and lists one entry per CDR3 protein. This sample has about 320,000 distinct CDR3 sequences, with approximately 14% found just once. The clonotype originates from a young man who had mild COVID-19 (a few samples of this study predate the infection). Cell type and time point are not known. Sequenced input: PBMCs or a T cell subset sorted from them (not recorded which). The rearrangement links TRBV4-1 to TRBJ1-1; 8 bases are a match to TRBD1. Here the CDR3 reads CASRPAGQGRAFF. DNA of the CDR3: TGCGCCAGCCGCCCAGCCGGACAGGGCCGAGCTTTCTTT.